This T cell receptor beta chain was found in a study of response to subunit inactivated influenza vaccine. Findings and caveats of the study: The authors offered the suggestion that each seasonal influenza vaccination recruits few new T cells.

Germline lookup yields CDR1 SGHDT and CDR2 YYEEEE. This CDR3 spans 18 amino acids. Trimming removed 4 bases at V and 2 bases at J, with 24 bases between. This clonotype turned up a few times. As yet, its antigen is unknown. TCRdb processed the RT-PCR reads anew with MiXCR; each CDR3 protein has one entry. The profile shows roughly 670,000 distinct CDR3 sequences, about 15% of them singletons. The rearrangement links TRBV5-6 to TRBJ2-5, with D possibly matching TRBD2 (6 bases). This receptor was taken from a man aged 50-60 years who received an inactivated influenza vaccine. The material was PBMCs from blood, obtained approximately 15 days before vaccination. CDR3 region: CASSDETRGLGVQETQYF. CDR3 bases: TGTGCCAGCAGCGACGAGACTAGAGGGCTTGGGGTACAAGAGACCCAGTACTTC.